This TCR beta chain was identified in a study of cytomegalovirus exposure and HLA in healthy donors. Study context: Clustering assigned approximately 79% of the approximately 400 genotyped donors to the Caucasian-associated ancestry cluster. The study, taken as a whole, reports: Researchers catalogued some 160 TCR beta chains as cytomegalovirus-associated. CMV serostatus was the only immune exposure information that was available. Across donors, most TCRs were seen rarely, yet some public ones were widespread.

The PCR made use of 60 Vbeta and 13 Jbeta primers. Sequenced by immunoSEQ multiplex PCR; TCRdb stores in-frame clones only, minus some. This table has over 80,000 clones, over 70% appearing once. Of note for this clone: Antigen specificity is unknown.

Sequenced material: PBMCs. This TCR came from a man in his forties in good health and CMV-seronegative.

The CDR3 reads CASSYLSTQYF. CDR3 nucleotide sequence: TGTGCCAGTAGTTATCTTTCGACCCAGTACTTC. The chain employs TRBV19 and TRBJ2-5; no firm D call. V was trimmed by 5 bases and J by 7 bases, leaving 8 bases between them. From germline, CDR1 is LNHDA and CDR2 SQIVND (reference sequence). The CDR3 has 11 residues.